What follows are 3 T cell receptor beta chains derived from one specimen sequenced in a study of blood T cells in healthy people across ages. Then a second PCR, running roughly 7 to 11 cycles, was carried out with a sample-barcoded 5' primer and a J-beta primer mix. TCRdb analysed the 5' RACE reads with MiXCR anew, one entry per CDR3 protein. The sample has around 1,000,000 distinct CDR3 sequences; approximately 26% are singletons. The same data also contributed to another study, on T cells of mothers and their children.

The sequenced sample was blood. Receptor source: a girl aged 2 to 10 in good health.

This clonotype has just a few counts. V usage is TRBV29-1 and J usage is TRBJ2-5; D gene uncertain. V was cut by 3 bases and J by 4 bases, with 12 bases left in between. This CDR3 spans 13 amino acids. Germline CDR1 and CDR2: SQVTM and ANQGSEA. This CDR3 reads CSVDFRVTETQYF. In DNA form, the CDR3 reads TGCAGCGTTGATTTTAGGGTTACAGAGACCCAGTACTTC.

This clonotype was observed a handful of times. V gene TRBV29-1 combines with J gene TRBJ2-3; the D is unclear. The germline CDR1 and CDR2 sequences are SQVTM and ANQGSEA. V was shortened by 4 bases and J by 1 base, with 6 bases between the two germline ends. This CDR3 comprises 12 residues. Written as DNA, the CDR3 is TGCAGCGTTGGGTTGGGCACAGATACGCAGTATTTT. Residues: CSVGLGTDTQYF.

This clonotype turned up a few times. V and J are TRBV12-3 or TRBV12-4 and TRBJ1-2, with 8 bases aligning to TRBD1. CDR3 size: 14 residues. With 8 bases clipped from V and 10 bases from J, the junction kept 15 bases outside the gene matches. The CDR3 loop is CASGQPGQADDYTF. CDR3 nucleotides: TGTGCCAGCGGACAACCGGGACAGGCGGATGACTACACCTTC.